Listed below are T cell receptor beta chains from one sample, sequenced in a study of T-cell memory formation after mild COVID-19. TCRdb ran MiXCR on the 5' RACE reads and lists one entry per CDR3 protein. Of 120,000 to 150,000 distinct CDR3 sequences in the sample, roughly 19% were seen once. Sequencing was performed on PBMCs or a T cell subset sorted from them (not recorded which). All receptors derive from an adult woman who had mild COVID-19 (a few samples of this study predate the infection). Cell type and time point are not known. Each CDR3 is given with its conserved first and last residue. The D gene is left open where the match is weak. Clone size is not always given. Where it is, it says once, few, many or a class for expanded clones.

V	J	size	D	CDR3	DNA
TRBV7-3	TRBJ2-5	few	-	CASSSDSFGTQYF	TGTGCCAGCAGCTCGGACAGCTTTGGGACCCAGTACTTC
TRBV24-1	TRBJ2-5	-	TRBD1	CATSGAGGETQYF	TGTGCCACCAGTGGGGCAGGGGGCGAGACCCAGTACTTC
TRBV4-2	TRBJ2-2	-	TRBD1	CASTLNRGQTGELFF	TGTGCCAGCACGCTAAACAGGGGGCAAACCGGGGAGCTGTTTTTT
TRBV7-2	TRBJ1-2	-	-	CASSFFQGNGYTF	TGTGCCAGCAGCTTTTTCCAGGGGAATGGCTACACCTTC
TRBV3-1	TRBJ1-4	few	-	CASSQDNEGKLFF	TGTGCCAGCAGCCAAGACAACGAGGGAAAACTGTTTTTT
TRBV5-1	TRBJ2-5	few	TRBD2	CASSLGPGGEETQYF	TGCGCCAGCAGCTTGGGGCCGGGAGGAGAGGAGACCCAGTACTTC
TRBV7-9	TRBJ2-3	few	-	CASSRGGSGTDTQYF	TGTGCCAGCAGCAGGGGGGGCAGTGGGACAGATACGCAGTATTTT
TRBV7-9	TRBJ2-5	-	-	CASVARGARETQYF	TGTGCCAGCGTCGCCCGGGGGGCTAGGGAGACCCAGTACTTC
TRBV23-1	TRBJ1-5	few	TRBD1	CASSQILPGQGLNQPQHF	TGCGCCAGCAGTCAGATACTTCCAGGACAGGGGCTCAATCAGCCCCAGCATTTT
TRBV29-1	TRBJ2-3	-	TRBD2	CSVMPAWASGVGADTQYF	TGCAGCGTCATGCCCGCGTGGGCGAGCGGGGTTGGCGCAGATACGCAGTATTTT
TRBV5-1	TRBJ2-7	few	TRBD1	CASSPGQRSYEQYF	TGCGCCAGCAGCCCGGGACAGCGATCCTACGAGCAGTACTTC
TRBV15	TRBJ1-5	-	-	CAPPATGKSPQHF	TGTGCCCCTCCCGCAACGGGGAAATCGCCCCAGCATTTT
TRBV7-2	TRBJ2-7	-	-	CASSPIEGRQYF	TGTGCCAGCAGCCCGATAGAGGGAAGGCAGTACTTC
TRBV15	TRBJ1-3	-	-	CATSRGAQGNTIYF	TGTGCCACCAGCAGAGGGGCCCAGGGAAACACCATATATTTT
TRBV7-9	TRBJ1-2	few	-	CASGNRDGYTF	TGTGCCAGCGGTAATAGGGACGGCTACACCTTC
TRBV5-1	TRBJ2-7	-	TRBD2	CASSFPGGSYEQYF	TGCGCCAGCAGCTTTCCGGGGGGTTCCTACGAGCAGTACTTC
TRBV20-1	TRBJ2-1	-	-	CSARDRFSTGQFF	TGCAGTGCTAGAGATCGGTTTTCTACGGGGCAGTTCTTC
TRBV5-1	TRBJ1-1	few	-	CASSSGTGGRAFF	TGCGCCAGCAGCTCCGGGACGGGAGGGAGAGCTTTCTTT
TRBV11-2	TRBJ2-2	-	-	CASSLVGVRSGELFF	TGTGCCAGCAGCTTAGTAGGGGTGCGGTCCGGGGAGCTGTTTTTT
TRBV24-1	TRBJ1-5	-	-	CATSDQSNQPQHF	TGTGCCACCAGTGACCAGAGCAATCAGCCCCAGCATTTT
TRBV5-1	TRBJ2-5	-	TRBD1	CASSFRTGVETQYF	TGCGCCAGCAGCTTTAGGACAGGGGTAGAGACCCAGTACTTC
TRBV12-3/TRBV12-4	TRBJ1-6	-	-	CASSLQGGISPLHF	TGTGCCAGCAGTTTACAGGGAGGGATTTCACCCCTCCACTTT
TRBV5-1	TRBJ2-7	few	-	CASSRAPGSAGRYEQYF	TGCGCCAGCAGCCGCGCCCCCGGGTCGGCGGGACGGTACGAGCAGTACTTC
TRBV29-1	TRBJ2-4	-	TRBD2	CSVSPGLAVKNIQYF	TGCAGCGTTTCCCCGGGGCTAGCGGTTAAAAACATTCAGTACTTC
TRBV25-1	TRBJ2-3	few	TRBD2	CASSVNLGQTSGGKPDTQYF	TGTGCCAGCAGTGTCAATTTAGGGCAGACTAGCGGGGGTAAACCGGATACGCAGTATTTT
TRBV2	TRBJ2-7	-	TRBD2	CASSEGQGLAGPVQYF	TGTGCCAGCAGTGAAGGCCAGGGACTAGCGGGACCAGTCCAGTACTTC
TRBV29-1	TRBJ2-5	-	-	CSVGADGVRETQYF	TGCAGCGTTGGGGCAGACGGGGTGAGGGAGACCCAGTACTTC
TRBV7-9	TRBJ1-2	-	-	CASSGAGNGYTF	TGTGCCAGCAGCGGGGCGGGGAATGGCTACACCTTC
TRBV7-2	TRBJ2-3	-	TRBD1	CASSFLKTGGTCF	TGTGCCAGCAGCTTTTTGAAGACAGGGGGCACCTGTTTT
TRBV24-1	TRBJ2-1	few	TRBD2	CATAGGADEQFF	TGTGCCACCGCCGGGGGGGCTGATGAGCAGTTCTTC
TRBV29-1	TRBJ1-1	-	-	CSVGGVSANTEAFF	TGCAGCGTGGGGGGGGTGTCAGCGAACACTGAAGCTTTCTTT
TRBV5-4	TRBJ2-5	-	-	CASSLAGEQTQYF	TGTGCCAGCAGCTTGGCGGGGGAACAGACCCAGTACTTC
TRBV24-1	TRBJ2-1	many	TRBD1	CATSARDRWAYNEQFF	TGTGCCACCAGTGCCCGGGACAGGTGGGCCTACAATGAGCAGTTCTTC
TRBV5-1	TRBJ2-1	-	TRBD2	CASYEGGGAHEQFF	TGCGCCAGCTACGAGGGCGGGGGGGCCCATGAGCAGTTCTTC
TRBV7-9	TRBJ2-1	few	TRBD1	CASSLGDRGGNEQFF	TGTGCCAGCAGCTTAGGGGACAGGGGGGGCAATGAGCAGTTCTTC
TRBV6-6	TRBJ1-1	few	TRBD1	CASVDREGTEAFF	TGTGCCAGCGTAGACAGGGAGGGAACTGAAGCTTTCTTT
TRBV20-1	TRBJ2-7	-	-	CSVSPRTYDLREQYF	TGCAGTGTCAGTCCTCGGACGTACGATCTCCGCGAGCAGTACTTC
TRBV5-1	TRBJ2-1	few	-	CASSLYPGANEQFF	TGCGCCAGCAGCTTGTATCCGGGGGCCAATGAGCAGTTCTTC
TRBV7-3	TRBJ2-7	-	-	CASSLTPGGSYEQYF	TGTGCCAGCAGCTTAACGCCAGGGGGGTCCTACGAGCAGTACTTC
TRBV10-3	TRBJ1-1	-	-	CAISETSGDTEAFF	TGTGCCATCAGTGAGACGTCAGGGGACACTGAAGCTTTCTTT
TRBV18	TRBJ2-7	-	TRBD1	CASSQTGTTPYEQYF	TGTGCCAGCTCACAGACAGGGACCACTCCCTACGAGCAGTACTTC
TRBV7-9	TRBJ2-5	few	TRBD2	CASTRLAGGSETQYF	TGTGCCAGCACCAGACTAGCGGGAGGATCAGAGACCCAGTACTTC
TRBV4-1	TRBJ2-7	-	-	CASSPGRGGTYEQYF	TGCGCCAGCAGCCCCGGCCGAGGAGGCACCTACGAGCAGTACTTC
TRBV20-1	TRBJ2-7	-	TRBD2	CSARDLRGTSYEQYF	TGCAGTGCTAGAGATCTGCGGGGGACCTCCTACGAGCAGTACTTC
TRBV7-3	TRBJ2-3	many	TRBD2	CASRASGEDTQYF	TGTGCCAGCCGCGCTAGCGGGGAAGATACGCAGTATTTT
TRBV25-1	TRBJ1-1	few	TRBD1	CATSRQGMNTEAFF	TGTGCCACCTCAAGACAGGGGATGAACACTGAAGCTTTCTTT
TRBV5-5	TRBJ2-7	-	TRBD1	CASSSKTGTSTYEQYF	TGTGCCAGCAGCTCGAAGACAGGGACCTCTACCTACGAGCAGTACTTC
TRBV7-9	TRBJ2-7	few	-	CASSTGGGSSYEQYF	TGTGCCAGCAGTACCGGTGGTGGGAGCTCCTACGAGCAGTACTTC
TRBV3-1	TRBJ2-5	-	TRBD2	CASSPILAGGIWETQYF	TGTGCCAGCAGCCCAATACTAGCGGGGGGGATCTGGGAGACCCAGTACTTC
TRBV7-9	TRBJ1-2	-	-	CASTIAKGRDYGYTF	TGTGCCAGCACCATCGCTAAAGGAAGGGACTATGGCTACACCTTC
TRBV4-1	TRBJ2-1	few	TRBD2	CASSPLLISGGALHWNEQFF	TGCGCCAGCAGCCCCCTCCTGATAAGCGGGGGGGCCCTTCACTGGAATGAGCAGTTCTTC
TRBV29-1	TRBJ1-1	few	TRBD1	CSAERTGQNTEAFF	TGCAGCGCAGAACGGACAGGACAGAACACTGAAGCTTTCTTT